Included here is one TCR beta chain sequence, with context. Its antigen is not identified. Germline lookup yields CDR1 MNHNS and CDR2 SASEGT. This CDR3 is built from 11 residues. Trimming removed 6 bases from V and 7 bases from J, with 7 bases in between. The data are from a study of cytomegalovirus exposure and HLA in healthy donors. Study-wide results and limits: Reportedly, diagnosis of cytomegalovirus status by the classifier showed high specificity and sensitivity.

It was with 60 Vbeta and 13 Jbeta primers that the PCR ran. Here immunoSEQ multiplex PCR was the method, and the copy in TCRdb shows in-frame clones only, minus some. Of about 130,000 clones listed, about 81% are singletons. Sequenced: PBMCs. The chain combines TRBV6-1 with TRBJ2-1; tentatively, D is TRBD1 (6 bases). The sequence was collected from a woman aged 40 to 50 in good health and CMV-seropositive. CDR3 DNA: TGTGCCAGCAGGACAGGAAATGAGCAGTTCTTC. Its translation: CASRTGNEQFF.